This T cell receptor (beta chain) was captured by sequencing in a study of PD-1 blockade in classical Hodgkin lymphoma. Across the study: A 3 mg/kg intravenous dose of nivolumab was received by patients every 2 weeks. Points from the study as a whole: Reports described newly diagnosed patients as having lower baseline TCR diversity than healthy donors. Complete responders had baseline diversity similar to newly diagnosed patients.

Each patient relapsed following autologous stem cell transplantation, and prior brentuximab vedotin exposure differed. This clone is a singleton in its sample. As yet, its antigen is unknown. One end of the junction fails to match germline, which may point to a read error. Produced via immunoSEQ multiplex PCR; TCRdb's table is partial and in-frame only. The table includes almost 100,000 clones, around 90% detected once. Germline values: CDR1 SSHAT, CDR2 FNYEAQ (reference sequence). The CDR3 spans 18 residues. This sequence originates from a human donor with classical Hodgkin lymphoma. The sequences come from peripheral blood mononuclear cells (PBMCs), collected at baseline. This chain joins TRBV7-7 and TRBJ2-1, with 13 bases lining up with TRBD2. CDR3 coding DNA: TGTGCTAGCAGCCAAGGGACTAGCGGGGTGATGCCCTACAATGAGCAGTTCTTC. The encoded protein is CASSQGTSGVMPYNEQFF.